The 5 T cell receptor beta chains below were found in one sample sequenced in a study of shared clonotypes between healthy human individuals. Using immunoSEQ multiplex PCR, the repertoire was profiled, and TCRdb retains in-frame clones only, with some absent. Among 2 million to 2.5 million clones listed, over 85% were seen once. The source material was naive CD4+ T cells from PBMCs. Documented subset: CD45RA+ positively selected. The receptors stem from a man aged 18 to 29 in good health. Some clones in this sample may be carry-over from other donors' samples.

The V call is TRBV7-2, the J call TRBJ2-3; 8 bases align to TRBD2. This CDR3 comprises 15 residues. After removal of 4 bases from V and 4 bases from J, the junction contained 7 bases not matched to a gene. Germline V lookup: CDR1 SGHTA, CDR2 FQGNSA. The CDR3 DNA reads TGTGCCAGCAGCTGGGAGCGGGAGTTCGCAGATACGCAGTATTTT. Translation: CASSWEREFADTQYF.

The rearrangement uses TRBV28 and TRBJ2-7, with D perhaps TRBD2 (6 bases). Germline V CDR1 and CDR2: MDHEN, SYDVKM. This CDR3 has 15 amino acids. V was cut by 8 bases and J by 1 base, with 18 bases left in between. CDR3 in DNA: TGTGCCAGCGCGGGAAGGGCAGTAGCTTCCTACGAGCAGTACTTC. This gives the protein CASAGRAVASYEQYF.

This clone showed up just once. This chain uses TRBV7-2 with TRBJ2-3; no firm D call. Trimming stripped 1 base from V and 1 base from J, with 12 bases between. The CDR3 length is 16 residues. In germline, CDR1 is SGHTA, CDR2 FQGNSA. The CDR3 protein is CASSLVGSPGTDTQYF. CDR3 coding DNA: TGTGCCAGCAGCTTAGTCGGTAGCCCGGGCACAGATACGCAGTATTTT.

The rearrangement links TRBV9 to TRBJ2-2; TRBD2 might be the D (6 bases). Germline CDR1 SGDLS, CDR2 YYNGEE. Trimming took off 2 bases at V and 0 bases at J, with 11 bases between the two ends. This CDR3 region has 16 residues. CDR3 nucleotide sequence: TGTGCCAGCAGCGTCCTCGGGAGTTCGAACACCGGGGAGCTGTTTTTT. It specifies CASSVLGSSNTGELFF.

The chain combines TRBV4-1 with TRBJ2-5, with 8 bases lining up with TRBD1. The J call may be mistaken, given a closer DNA end match to TRBJ2-7. In germline, CDR1 is MGHRA, CDR2 YSYEKL. The CDR3 loop spans 15 amino acids. The CDR3 reads CASSQEGRGRSEQYF. The CDR3 nucleotides are TGCGCCAGCAGCCAAGAGGGCAGGGGGCGTTCCGAGCAGTACTTC.